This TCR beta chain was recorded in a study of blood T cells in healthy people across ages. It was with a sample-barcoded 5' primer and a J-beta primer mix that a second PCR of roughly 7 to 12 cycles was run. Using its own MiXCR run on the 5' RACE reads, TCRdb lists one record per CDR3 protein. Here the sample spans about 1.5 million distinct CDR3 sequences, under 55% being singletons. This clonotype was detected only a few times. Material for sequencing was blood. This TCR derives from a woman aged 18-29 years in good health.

CDR3 bases: TGCAGCGTTGAAGATGGGACTAGCGGAAAATACGAGCAGTACTTC. As protein: CSVEDGTSGKYEQYF. The chain uses TRBV29-1 and TRBJ2-7; 11 nucleotides align to TRBD2. CDR3 length: 15 amino acids. V lost 0 bases to trimming and J lost 4 bases; unmatched junction nucleotides: 5. The V gene's germline CDR1 is SQVTM and CDR2 ANQGSEA.